A single sample is the source of the 31 T cell receptor beta chains below, sequenced in a study of blood T cell repertoires in COVID-19. Method: immunoSEQ multiplex PCR; TCRdb's copy keeps in-frame clones and lacks some. The repertoire includes roughly 260,000 clones, 80% to 90% of them detected once, and about 4.4% sits in the top ten. The specimen sequenced was peripheral blood. Receptor source: a woman in her 70s with acute or convalescent COVID-19.

The rearrangement links TRBV7-2 to TRBJ1-2; the D gene is possibly TRBD1 (6 bases). The CDR3 has 15 residues. Germline CDR1 and CDR2: SGHTA and FQGNSA. Trimming took 7 bases from V and 7 from J, leaving 22 bases between them. The CDR3 reads CASTVGGFRGFGYTF. The CDR3 DNA reads TGTGCCAGCACCGTAGGGGGTTTCAGGGGCTTTGGCTACACCTTC.

Written as DNA, the CDR3 is TGTGCCAGCTCACCACCTCCAGGCCTCGACCAAGAGACCCAGTACTTC. Translation gives CASSPPPGLDQETQYF. The chain links TRBV18 to TRBJ2-5; D call uncertain. The V and J ends lost 0 bases and 0 bases respectively, with 11 bases between them. This CDR3 spans 16 amino acids. Looked up from germline, CDR1 is KGHSH and CDR2 is LQKENI.

The chain uses TRBV4-3 and TRBJ1-1; a weak D match, TRBD1 (6 bases). Trimming stripped 1 base from V and 1 base from J, with 7 bases between. The length of the CDR3 is 14 residues. CDR1 is LGHNA, CDR2 YSLEER, per germline. The CDR3 DNA sequence: TGCGCCAGCAGCCAAGGACAGGCGAACACTGAAGCTTTCTTT. This codes for CASSQGQANTEAFF.

The chain has TRBV7-2 and TRBJ1-2; D ambiguous. The V end lost 1 base, the J end lost 8 bases, and 11 bases lay between the germline ends. The CDR3 contains 13 residues. Germline values: CDR1 SGHTA, CDR2 FQGNSA. For the CDR3, the DNA is TGTGCCAGCAGCTTAGAAGTAAAACGGGGCTACACCTTC. Translated: CASSLEVKRGYTF.

V is TRBV24-1 and J is TRBJ1-1, with 7 bases matching TRBD1. Germline V gene sequence: CDR1 KGHDR, CDR2 SFDVKD. The CDR3 loop spans 14 amino acids. Unmatched junction bases numbered 16, after V lost 8 bases and J lost 11 bases. DNA for the CDR3: TGTGCCACCATCGCAAACGACAGGGCCGGTGGGGCTTTCTTT. Amino acids: CATIANDRAGGAFF.

The rearrangement links TRBV7-2 to TRBJ2-4; the match to TRBD1 covers 10 bases. Germline lookup yields CDR1 SGHTA and CDR2 FQGNSA. CDR3 length: 17 amino acids. The J segment lost 2 bases and the V segment lost 5 bases, leaving 9 bases of the junction unmatched. Here the CDR3 DNA reads TGTGCCAGCAGCCCACTACCGGGACAGGGGTCCAAAAACATTCAGTACTTC. Protein product: CASSPLPGQGSKNIQYF. Full variable domain (rest looked up from reference TRBV7-2 and TRBJ2-4): GAGVSQSPSNKVTEKGKDVELRCDPISGHTALYWYRQSLGQGLEFLIYFQGNSAPDKSGLPSDRFSAERTGGSVSTLTIQRTQQEDSAVYLCASSPLPGQGSKNIQYFGAGTRLSVL.

CDR3 coding DNA: TGTGCCACCACGCGGTACGGCTCCTACGAGCAGTACTTC. It specifies CATTRYGSYEQYF. J is TRBJ2-7 and V is TRBV6-5; no definite D call. Trimming removed 10 bases from V and 0 bases from J, with 13 bases in between. Germline V lookup: CDR1 MNHEY, CDR2 SVGAGI. The CDR3 loop spans 13 amino acids.

The chain employs TRBV5-1 and TRBJ2-7, with 10 bases identical to TRBD1. The CDR3 runs to 12 residues. Germline CDR1 reads SGHRS; CDR2 reads YFSETQ. V trimming: 8 bases; J trimming: 5 bases; junction bases outside the gene matches: 4. CDR3 sequence: CASRQGAHEQYF. In DNA form, the CDR3 reads TGCGCCAGTAGACAGGGGGCCCACGAGCAGTACTTC.

This sequence joins TRBV29-1 and TRBJ1-4; 7 bases match TRBD1. The V gene's germline CDR1 is SQVTM and CDR2 ANQGSEA. CDR3 length equals 12 residues. J was trimmed by 8 bases and V by 7 bases; bases with no gene match: 7. The CDR3, as DNA: TGCAGCGCTAGGGGGCAGGGCGAAAAACTGTTTTTT. Translating it yields CSARGQGEKLFF.

The chain couples TRBV20-1 to TRBJ1-1; D is unresolved. Germline loops: CDR1 DFQATT, CDR2 SNEGSKA (reference sequence). The CDR3 has 10 residues. The CDR3 sequence is CLIRDTEAFF. The CDR3 nucleotides are TGCCTTATCCGGGACACTGAAGCTTTCTTT.

The chain joins TRBV25-1 to TRBJ1-5, with no clear D. This CDR3 contains 12 residues. Trimming removed 4 bases at V and 4 bases at J, with 5 bases between. Germline CDR1 MGHDK, CDR2 SYGVNS. This CDR3 reads CASSALNQPQHF. The CDR3 DNA follows: TGTGCCAGCAGTGCACTAAATCAGCCCCAGCATTTT.

J is TRBJ2-7 and V is TRBV18; 7 positions match TRBD1. CDR1 is KGHSH and CDR2 is LQKENI in the germline V gene. The V and J ends lost 1 base and 5 bases, in that order; junction bases with no gene match: 5. The CDR3 has 14 residues. CDR3 amino acids: CASSPQGAPNEQYF. CDR3 nucleotide sequence: TGTGCCAGCTCACCACAGGGGGCGCCCAACGAGCAGTACTTC. Variable domain in full (rest from reference TRBV18 and TRBJ2-7): NAGVMQNPRHLVRRRGQEARLRCSPMKGHSHVYWYRQLPEEGLKFMVYLQKENIIDESGMPKERFSAEFPKEGPSILRIQQVVRGDSAAYFCASSPQGAPNEQYFGPGTRLTVT.

The rearrangement joins TRBV7-8 to TRBJ2-7; 8 nucleotides agree with TRBD2. The CDR3 is made up of 15 amino acids. V lost 4 bases, J lost 4 bases, and 9 bases stayed unmatched. CDR1 SGHVS and CDR2 FQNEAQ come from the germline V gene. CDR3 in DNA: TGTGCCAGCAGCTGGAGCGGGGGTGCCCAGTACGAGCAGTACTTC. Protein sequence: CASSWSGGAQYEQYF.

CDR3 protein: CASSITAGQGSQYF. CDR3 nucleotides: TGTGCCAGCAGCATCACAGCGGGACAGGGATCCCAGTACTTC. The rearrangement uses TRBV6-2 or TRBV6-3 and TRBJ2-7; 9 bases agree with TRBD1. Germline assignment: CDR1 MNHEY and CDR2 SVGEGT. This CDR3 has 14 residues. V trimming: 6 bases; J trimming: 10 bases; junction bases outside the gene matches: 13.

V and J are TRBV19 and TRBJ1-1; maybe TRBD1 (5 bases). The CDR3 length is 14 residues. The V and J ends lost 10 bases and 6 bases respectively, with 21 bases between them. Germline CDR1 is LNHDA and CDR2 is SQIVND (reference sequence). CDR3 DNA: TGTGCCACCATCTCTTATCAGGGCCTACCTGAAGCTTTCTTT. Translation: CATISYQGLPEAFF.

CDR3 in DNA: TGTGCCAGTAGTATAGGACAGACCGATTCACCCCTCCACTTT. Residues: CASSIGQTDSPLHF. The chain has TRBV19 and TRBJ1-6; the D gene is possibly TRBD1 (5 bases). Trimming removed 1 base at V and 8 bases at J, with 9 bases between. The CDR3 covers 14 residues. Germline values: CDR1 LNHDA, CDR2 SQIVND (reference sequence). Based on the CDR3 plus reference TRBV19 and TRBJ1-6, the full variable domain is DGGITQSPKYLFRKEGQNVTLSCEQNLNHDAMYWYRQDPGQGLRLIYYSQIVNDFQKGDIAEGYSVSREKKESFPLTVTSAQKNPTAFYLCASSIGQTDSPLHFGNGTRLTVT.

This clone was seen more than once but under ten times. This rearrangement joins TRBV7-6 to TRBJ2-7; D might be TRBD2 (5 bases). V was cut by 2 bases and J by 6 bases, with 14 bases left in between. The germline V gene encodes CDR1 SGHVS and CDR2 FNYEAQ. The CDR3 consists of 14 residues. As DNA, the CDR3 is TGTGCCAGCAGCTTAAGCGGCCTCGGGTCCGAGCAGTACTTC. This codes for CASSLSGLGSEQYF. Using reference TRBV7-6 and TRBJ2-7 for the parts outside the CDR3, the full variable domain is GAGVSQSPRYKVTKRGQDVALRCDPISGHVSLYWYRQALGQGPEFLTYFNYEAQQDKSGLPNDRFSAERPEGSISTLTIQRTEQRDSAMYRCASSLSGLGSEQYFGPGTRLTVT.

The chain combines TRBV18 with TRBJ1-1; D is undetermined. The CDR3 runs to 15 residues. The germline V gene encodes CDR1 KGHSH and CDR2 LQKENI. Deletions cut 3 bases from V and 1 base from J, with 12 bases between. In DNA, the CDR3 is TGTGCCAGCTCACCCTTTCACGGAGAGAACACTGAAGCTTTCTTT. Translation gives CASSPFHGENTEAFF. The full variable domain, with the rest looked up from reference TRBV18 and TRBJ1-1, is NAGVMQNPRHLVRRRGQEARLRCSPMKGHSHVYWYRQLPEEGLKFMVYLQKENIIDESGMPKERFSAEFPKEGPSILRIQQVVRGDSAAYFCASSPFHGENTEAFFGQGTRLTVV.

With regard to this clone: The same CDR3 arises from other DNA sequences in this sample as well. The chain employs TRBV7-8 and TRBJ1-2, with 8 bases identical to TRBD1. There are 14 residues in the CDR3. CDR1 is SGHVS and CDR2 is FQNEAQ in the germline V gene. V trimming: 5 bases; J trimming: 8 bases; junction bases outside the gene matches: 10. Written as DNA, the CDR3 is TGTGCCAGCAGCACCGACAGGGGTTCTGGGGGCTACACCTTC. Protein product: CASSTDRGSGGYTF.

DNA for the CDR3: TGCGCCAGCAGCTCGTCCGGGACACGAGGCTACACCTTC. The encoded protein is CASSSSGTRGYTF. The V and J genes are TRBV5-1 and TRBJ1-2, with D possibly being TRBD1 (6 bases). The CDR3 loop spans 13 amino acids. V was shortened by 3 bases and J by 8 bases, with 14 bases between the two germline ends. Germline CDR1 SGHRS, CDR2 YFSETQ.

This CDR3 reads CASRPGGGRELFF. The CDR3 region has the DNA TGTGCCAGTAGGCCAGGGGGTGGCCGGGAGCTGTTTTTT. The J gene is TRBJ2-2, the V gene TRBV19; 7 bases fit TRBD1. Germline V lookup: CDR1 LNHDA, CDR2 SQIVND (reference sequence). Trimming took 6 bases from V and 9 from J; bases not matched to a gene: 7. This CDR3 region has 13 residues.

This clone occurred a few times. J is TRBJ1-1 and V is TRBV5-1, with D unclear. Germline loops: CDR1 SGHRS, CDR2 YFSETQ. This CDR3 comprises 14 residues. V was trimmed by 4 bases and J by 4 bases, leaving 14 bases between them. CDR3 in amino acids: CASSPVNSGTEAFF. DNA of the CDR3: TGCGCCAGCAGCCCAGTCAACAGTGGCACTGAAGCTTTCTTT.

Concerning this clone: Within the sample, other DNA sequences also encode this same CDR3. V gene TRBV29-1 combines with J gene TRBJ1-5; no firm D call. Looked up from germline, CDR1 is SQVTM and CDR2 is ANQGSEA. Deletions cut 4 bases from V and 2 bases from J, with 6 bases between. The CDR3 is 12 residues long. Here the CDR3 reads CSVGAGNQPQHF. Written as DNA, the CDR3 is TGCAGCGTTGGAGCCGGCAATCAGCCCCAGCATTTT. The entire variable domain, with the rest obtained from reference TRBV29-1 and TRBJ1-5, is as follows: SAVISQKPSRDICQRGTSLTIQCQVDSQVTMMFWYRQQPGQSLTLIATANQGSEATYESGFVIDKFPISRPNLTFSTLTVSNMSPEDSSIYLCSVGAGNQPQHFGDGTRLSIL.

This clone is a singleton in its sample. The chain recombines TRBV5-1 with TRBJ1-1; possibly TRBD1 for D (6 bases). Germline lookup yields CDR1 SGHRS and CDR2 YFSETQ. The CDR3 is 15 residues long. V shed 3 bases and J shed 2 bases, with 14 bases lying between them. The CDR3: CASSWGGAGNTEAFF. Written as DNA, the CDR3 is TGCGCCAGCAGCTGGGGGGGCGCCGGAAACACTGAAGCTTTCTTT.

The chain is built from TRBV7-2 and TRBJ2-1; tentatively, D is TRBD2 (7 bases). Per the germline V gene, CDR1 is SGHTA and CDR2 is FQGNSA. The CDR3 is made up of 15 amino acids. Trimming removed 5 bases from V and 6 bases from J, with 17 bases in between. This CDR3 reads CASSHRGAGRNEQFF. In nucleotides, the CDR3 is TGTGCCAGCAGCCACCGGGGGGCCGGGCGCAATGAGCAGTTCTTC.

The genes are TRBV28 and TRBJ1-1, with D maybe TRBD1 (5 bases). Germline-derived CDR1 and CDR2 are MDHEN and SYDVKM. The germline V and J ends were trimmed by 4 bases and 7 bases, with 19 bases remaining between them. CDR3 length: 15 residues. The CDR3 bases are TGTGCCAGCAGTTCCCAGGGCGCCCTGGGTAGTGAAGCTTTCTTT. As protein: CASSSQGALGSEAFF.

The V and J genes are TRBV27 and TRBJ1-5; 7 nucleotides line up with TRBD1. This CDR3 has 15 amino acids. Germline CDR1 reads MNHEY; CDR2 reads SMNVEV (reference sequence). V lost 2 bases, J lost 3 bases, and 4 bases stayed unmatched. The CDR3 protein is CASSLEGAFNQPQHF. In DNA form, the CDR3 reads TGTGCCAGCAGTTTAGAGGGGGCATTCAATCAGCCCCAGCATTTT.

The count of this clone is one. The chain links TRBV5-1 to TRBJ1-4; D remains ambiguous. The germline V and J ends were trimmed by 0 bases and 4 bases, with 10 bases remaining between them. The germline V gene encodes CDR1 SGHRS and CDR2 YFSETQ. The CDR3 contains 15 residues. CDR3 sequence: CASSLARGGNEKLFF. In nucleotides, the CDR3 is TGCGCCAGCAGCTTGGCTCGGGGAGGTAATGAAAAACTGTTTTTT.

V usage is TRBV25-1 and J usage is TRBJ1-4; tentative D call: TRBD1 (5 bases). The CDR3 runs to 13 residues. V lost 3 bases and J 8 bases, leaving 10 bases between the germline ends. Germline CDR1 and CDR2: MGHDK and SYGVNS. The CDR3, as DNA: TGTGCCAGCAGTGACAGGGTAGGAGAAAAACTGTTTTTT. Its protein product is CASSDRVGEKLFF.

This chain links TRBV5-4 with TRBJ1-4, with 10 bases identical to TRBD1. The CDR3 contains 15 residues. The J segment lost 7 bases and the V segment lost 4 bases, leaving 7 bases of the junction unmatched. In germline, CDR1 is SGHNT, CDR2 YYREEE (reference sequence). This CDR3 is CASSPGQGNSEKLFF. Written as DNA, the CDR3 is TGTGCCAGCAGCCCGGGACAGGGGAATAGTGAAAAACTGTTTTTT.

This clone occurred once. V and J are TRBV4-2 and TRBJ1-3, with D possibly TRBD1 on 5 matching bases. Between the trimmed V and J ends, which lost 4 bases and 2 bases, there was a span of 12 bases. The CDR3 has 15 amino acids. The germline CDR1 and CDR2 sequences are LGHNA and YNFKEQ. DNA of the CDR3: TGTGCCAGCAGCCGCGGACGGGGGACTGGAAACACCATATATTTT. It is translated as CASSRGRGTGNTIYF.